Listed below are T cell receptor beta chains from one sample, sequenced in a study of blood T cell repertoires in COVID-19. Assay used: immunoSEQ multiplex PCR; TCRdb lists only in-frame clones, some missing. Here the sample spans around 80,000 clones, around 86% being singletons. Sequencing input: peripheral blood. The origin of the receptors is a human donor in a cohort sampled during active COVID-19. Each CDR3 is given with its conserved first and last residue. The D gene is left open where the match is weak. Some rows have no size entry. The others give once, few or many, or a class for an expanded clone.

TRBV2 TRBD1 14 - CASTTGQGRYEQYF
TRBV5-1 - 15 - CASSLGGATRNEQFF
TRBV12-3/TRBV12-4 - 13 - CASRRDSYNEQFF
TRBV9 TRBD1 16 - CASSAGTGRFTGELFF
TRBV11-1 - 15 - CASSRPRADTGELFF
TRBV6-2/TRBV6-3 TRBD2 17 - CASSYSLAGGFGDEQFF
TRBV3-1/TRBV3-2 TRBD1 15 - CASSQGQERNTEAFF
TRBV6-6 - 14 - CASVEGRADSPLHF
TRBV3-1/TRBV3-2 TRBD1 14 - CASSLDRGQGEQYF
TRBV13 TRBD1 17 - CASSLGQAFLGNSPLHF
TRBV11-3 TRBD2 14 - CASSPLRGSGSQYF
TRBV19 - 16 few CASSAAQGNFNSPLHF
TRBV11-2 TRBD1 15 - CASSIGQGSAYEQYF
TRBV2 TRBD2 14 - CASRLGGGSYEQYF
TRBV7-9 - 16 - CASSLGRLSYNSPLHF
TRBV19 - 14 - CASSSRGDGNTIYF
TRBV7-2 TRBD2 13 - CAQGSGSTDTQYF
TRBV18 TRBD1 13 few CASSTGNYNEQFF
TRBV27 - 15 - CASSTHRGLTDTQYF
TRBV3-1/TRBV3-2 TRBD2 12 - CASSQTGGEQYF
TRBV29-1 TRBD1 14 - CSGRQGGYTGELFF
TRBV19 - 13 - CASSARVGNEQFF
TRBV5-4 - 16 - CASSPGGGRVNTEAFF
TRBV6-5 TRBD1 15 - CASKPGQGPMGGYTF
TRBV3-1/TRBV3-2 - 13 - CASSQEGRLTQYF
TRBV18 TRBD1 15 - CASSPAGRGRDGYTF
TRBV24-1 TRBD2 13 - CAAGLAGVDTQYF
TRBV6-5 - 14 - CASALAGSTDTQYF
TRBV2 - 15 - CASGTRLGGTDTQYF
TRBV18 TRBD2 15 few CASSERGYSYNEQFF
TRBV28 - 16 - CASSLYRGGNWYEQYF
TRBV27 - 16 - CASSPGGGWKYTEAFF
TRBV2 - 14 - CASSGQYSNQPQHF
TRBV19 - 12 - CASRTKNQPQHF
TRBV12-1 - 18 once CASSFAIAGTSLTDTQYF
TRBV19 - 13 - CASGATGIYGYTF
TRBV3-1/TRBV3-2 - 17 - CASSQGTLAGGNQPQHF
TRBV11-2 - 15 - CASSLREEGGTEAFF
TRBV7-9 - 14 - CASSPNEGPRGDTF
TRBV5-1 - 15 - CASTTGQANTGELFF
TRBV7-2 - 15 - CASRAGRGYNSPLHF
TRBV10-3 TRBD2 15 - CAISKEAGGPHEQFF
TRBV6-6 TRBD2 16 - CASSSSKTGGPHEQFF
TRBV19 - 18 - CASSISAWSRESTDTQYF
TRBV29-1 TRBD1 12 - CSVGQGQETQYF
TRBV4-2 TRBD1 19 few CASSQDGGLGDRAHYGYTF
TRBV18 - 13 - CASSPGGNYGYTF
TRBV30 TRBD1 11 - CAWGQGYEQYF
TRBV28 - 14 - CASSLWSRTDTQYF
TRBV28 TRBD1 13 - CASDGQGGSPLHF
TRBV6-1 TRBD2 15 few CASSEYGVAGETQYF
TRBV6-5 TRBD1 14 - CASRTGTGDEKLFF
TRBV29-1 TRBD2 16 - CSLGGLAGPTGETQYF
TRBV5-4 - 15 - CASSLAGGGAYEQYF
TRBV6-4 - 15 few CASSDSSGGTDTQYF
TRBV5-4 TRBD1 13 - CASSLQGASGYTF
TRBV5-1 - 13 - CASSLAEGYEQYF
TRBV6-6 - 14 - CASNLGWRQETQYF
TRBV15 - 13 - CATSRDYRDGYTF
TRBV5-1 TRBD2 15 - CASRGLSGVYNEQFF